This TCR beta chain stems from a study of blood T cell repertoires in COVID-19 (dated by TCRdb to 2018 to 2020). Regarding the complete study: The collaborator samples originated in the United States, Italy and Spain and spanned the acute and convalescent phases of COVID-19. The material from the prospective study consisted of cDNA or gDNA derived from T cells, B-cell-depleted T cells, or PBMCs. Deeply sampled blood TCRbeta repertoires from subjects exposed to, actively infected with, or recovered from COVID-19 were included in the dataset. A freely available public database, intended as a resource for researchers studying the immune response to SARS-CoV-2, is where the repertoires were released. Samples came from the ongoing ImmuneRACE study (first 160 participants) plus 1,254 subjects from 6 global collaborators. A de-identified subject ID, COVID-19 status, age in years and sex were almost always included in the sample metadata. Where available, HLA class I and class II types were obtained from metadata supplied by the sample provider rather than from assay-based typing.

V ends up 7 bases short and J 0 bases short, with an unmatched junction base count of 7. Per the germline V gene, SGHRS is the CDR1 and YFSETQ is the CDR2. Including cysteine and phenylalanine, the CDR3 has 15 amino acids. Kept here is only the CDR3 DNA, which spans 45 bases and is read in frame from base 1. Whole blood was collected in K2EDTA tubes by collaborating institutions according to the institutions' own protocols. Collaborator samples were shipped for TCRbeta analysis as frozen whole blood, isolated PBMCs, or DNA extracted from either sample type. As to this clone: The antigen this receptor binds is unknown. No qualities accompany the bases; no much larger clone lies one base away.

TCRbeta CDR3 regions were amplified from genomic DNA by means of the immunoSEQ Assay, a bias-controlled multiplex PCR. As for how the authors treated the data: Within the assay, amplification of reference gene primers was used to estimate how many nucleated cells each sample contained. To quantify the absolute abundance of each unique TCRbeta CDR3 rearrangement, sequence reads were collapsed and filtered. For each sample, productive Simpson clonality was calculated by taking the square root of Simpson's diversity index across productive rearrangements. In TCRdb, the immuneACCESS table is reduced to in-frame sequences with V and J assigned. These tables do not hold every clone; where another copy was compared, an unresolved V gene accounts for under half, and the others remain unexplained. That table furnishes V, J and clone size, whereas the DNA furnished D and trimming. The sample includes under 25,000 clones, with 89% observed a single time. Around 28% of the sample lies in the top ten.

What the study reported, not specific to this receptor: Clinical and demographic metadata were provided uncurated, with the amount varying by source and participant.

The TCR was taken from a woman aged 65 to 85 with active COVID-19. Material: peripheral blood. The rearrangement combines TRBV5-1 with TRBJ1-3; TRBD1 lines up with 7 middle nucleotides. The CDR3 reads CASRTGSNSGNTIYF. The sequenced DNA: TGCGCCAGCCGGACAGGAAGCAACTCTGGAAACACCATATATTTT.